The TCR beta chain described here comes from a study of blood T cell repertoires in COVID-19. Study information: The United States, Italy and Spain supplied acute and convalescent COVID-19 samples.

Only in-frame clones appear in the TCRdb table, and some are missing; sequencing was by immunoSEQ multiplex PCR. The sample consists of 310,000 or so clones, 87% of them appearing once. This clonotype originated in a man aged 25 to 45 with COVID-19, enrolled during active disease. The source material was peripheral blood.

The CDR3 bases are TGCAGTAGCGGGAGGAGGGATGAGCAGTTCTTC. Residues: CSSGRRDEQFF. J is TRBJ2-1 and V is TRBV20-1; 9 positions agree with TRBD2. Losses at the gene ends were 8 bases for V and 8 bases for J; bases not matched to a gene: 4. The germline gives CDR1 DFQATT, CDR2 SNEGSKA (reference sequence). The CDR3 is made up of 11 amino acids.